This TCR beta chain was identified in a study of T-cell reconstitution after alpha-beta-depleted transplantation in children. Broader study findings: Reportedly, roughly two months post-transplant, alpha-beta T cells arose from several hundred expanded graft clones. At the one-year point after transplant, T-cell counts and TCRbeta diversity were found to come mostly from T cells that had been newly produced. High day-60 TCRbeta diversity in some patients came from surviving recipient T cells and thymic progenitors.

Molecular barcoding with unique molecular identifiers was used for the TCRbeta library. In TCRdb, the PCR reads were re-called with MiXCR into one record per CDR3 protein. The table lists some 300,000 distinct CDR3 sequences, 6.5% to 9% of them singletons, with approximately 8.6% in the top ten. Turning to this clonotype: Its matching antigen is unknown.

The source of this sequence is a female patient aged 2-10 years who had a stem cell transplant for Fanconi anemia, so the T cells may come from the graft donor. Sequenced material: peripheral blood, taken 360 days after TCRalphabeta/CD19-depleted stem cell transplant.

CDR3 amino acids: CAITNGQGGGYTF. The CDR3 nucleotides read TGTGCCATCACTAATGGACAGGGCGGCGGCTACACCTTC. The chain employs TRBV10-3 and TRBJ1-2; TRBD1 agrees at 8 bases. There are 13 residues in the CDR3. J lost 8 bases, V lost 7 bases, and 9 bases had no gene match. The germline CDR1 and CDR2 sequences are ENHRY and SYGVKD.